This entry lists 15 T cell receptor beta chains sequenced from one sample in a study of blood T cell repertoires in COVID-19. The assay was immunoSEQ multiplex PCR, and TCRdb's table has in-frame clones only and misses some. In the table there are roughly 70,000 clones, 88% of which are singletons. The specimen sequenced was peripheral blood. All receptors derive from a woman in her 70s with acute or convalescent COVID-19.

This sequence joins TRBV30 and TRBJ1-5; 10 bases are shared with TRBD1. CDR3 size: 15 residues. Germline V gives CDR1 GTSNPN, CDR2 SVGIG (reference sequence). Germline trimming cut 0 bases from V and 7 bases from J; bases unmatched to any gene: 6. The CDR3 reads CAWSVGTGVGQPQHF. Here the CDR3 DNA reads TGTGCCTGGAGTGTCGGGACAGGGGTTGGGCAGCCCCAGCATTTT.

The chain joins TRBV19 to TRBJ1-2; TRBD1 agrees at 7 bases. Germline assignment: CDR1 LNHDA and CDR2 SQIVND (reference sequence). V gave up 3 bases and J gave up 8 bases; unmatched junction bases: 6. The CDR3 contains 13 residues. CDR3 amino acids: CASSIDRENGYTF. The CDR3 DNA sequence: TGTGCCAGTAGTATTGACAGGGAAAACGGCTACACCTTC.

The chain has TRBV18 and TRBJ1-1; TRBD1 might be the D (5 bases). Trimming shortened V by 3 bases and J by 2 bases, and 13 bases separated the two germline ends. The CDR3 is 15 residues long. Looked up from germline, CDR1 is KGHSH and CDR2 is LQKENI. The CDR3 nucleotides read TGTGCCAGCTCACCGGGACTGAACCTCAACACTGAAGCTTTCTTT. Amino acid sequence: CASSPGLNLNTEAFF.

The chain employs TRBV30 and TRBJ1-5, with 12 positions matching TRBD1. The V segment lost 3 bases and the J segment 6 bases; nucleotides outside the gene matches: 6. Germline V gene sequence: CDR1 GTSNPN, CDR2 SVGIG (reference sequence). The CDR3 covers 15 residues. The CDR3 DNA reads as TGTGCCTGGAGCGAGGGACAGGGGGCGGGTCAGCCCCAGCATTTT. Translating it yields CAWSEGQGAGQPQHF.

The genes are TRBV5-1 and TRBJ1-1; D call uncertain. The CDR3 has 15 residues. Trimming took 3 bases from V and 1 from J, leaving 13 bases between them. The germline CDR1 and CDR2 sequences are SGHRS and YFSETQ. CDR3 protein: CASSSGGNWNTEAFF. Here the CDR3 DNA reads TGCGCCAGCAGCTCGGGAGGAAACTGGAACACTGAAGCTTTCTTT.

The V call is TRBV6-5, the J call TRBJ1-1, with unresolved D. V was trimmed by 7 bases and J by 6 bases, leaving 15 bases between them. This CDR3 is 13 amino acids long. Per the germline V gene, CDR1 is MNHEY and CDR2 is SVGAGI. The CDR3 is CASNQVLAAEAFF. CDR3 nucleotides: TGTGCCAGCAATCAGGTCCTGGCCGCTGAAGCTTTCTTT.

The chain carries TRBV24-1 and TRBJ1-4; 7 bases fit TRBD1. CDR1 KGHDR and CDR2 SFDVKD come from the germline V gene. The V segment lost 2 bases and the J segment 7 bases; nucleotides outside the gene matches: 6. This CDR3 has 15 amino acids. The CDR3 DNA is TGTGCCACCAGTGATTCTCGGCAGGGGGGTGAAAAACTGTTTTTT. Protein sequence: CATSDSRQGGEKLFF.

The rearrangement joins TRBV6-5 to TRBJ1-2; 9 positions match TRBD1. This CDR3 has 14 amino acids. Germline values: CDR1 MNHEY, CDR2 SVGAGI. The ends lost 7 bases at V and 0 bases at J; junction bases unmatched: 3. The CDR3 sequence: CASNNRGPNYGYTF. CDR3 nucleotides: TGTGCCAGCAACAACAGGGGGCCTAACTATGGCTACACCTTC.

The rearrangement links TRBV6-5 to TRBJ1-1; TRBD1 matches 8 bases. The J segment lost 9 bases and the V segment lost 5 bases, leaving 8 bases of the junction unmatched. Germline CDR1 and CDR2: MNHEY and SVGAGI. This CDR3 has 13 residues. CDR3 protein: CASSKPGQGQAFF. The CDR3 DNA reads as TGTGCCAGCAGTAAACCCGGACAGGGCCAAGCTTTCTTT.

As regards this clone: A read error may produce the germline difference seen at one junction end. DNA of the CDR3: TGTGCTAGCAGCTTAGGGCTAGCGGGGGTTGGAGCCCAGTACTTC. Translating gives CASSLGLAGVGAQYF. This rearrangement joins TRBV7-7 to TRBJ2-5; 10 bases agree with TRBD2. The CDR3 sequence is 15 residues long. In germline, CDR1 is SSHAT, CDR2 FNYEAQ (reference sequence).

The chain is built from TRBV12-5 and TRBJ2-3, with TRBD2 matching over 9 bases. Looked up from germline, CDR1 is LGHNT and CDR2 is FRNRAP. The CDR3 covers 18 residues. V was pared by 0 bases and J by 0 bases, with 7 bases of the junction left unmatched. The CDR3: CASGLVRGLATSTDTQYF. The CDR3 DNA follows: TGTGCTAGTGGTTTGGTACGAGGACTAGCGACTAGCACAGATACGCAGTATTTT.

This chain connects TRBV14 to TRBJ1-2; D is perhaps TRBD1 (6 bases). The germline CDR1 and CDR2 sequences are SGHDN and FVKESK. Trimming left V 5 bases short and J 4 bases short, with 11 bases between. This CDR3 is built from 13 residues. The CDR3 loop is CASSLQGFYGYTF. The CDR3, as DNA: TGTGCCAGCAGCTTACAGGGCTTCTATGGCTACACCTTC. The full variable domain, rest sourced from reference TRBV14 and TRBJ1-2, is EAGVTQFPSHSVIEKGQTVTLRCDPISGHDNLYWYRRVMGKEIKFLLHFVKESKQDESGMPNNRFLAERTGGTYSTLKVQPAELEDSGVYFCASSLQGFYGYTFGSGTRLTVV.

The chain recombines TRBV3-1 (or the pseudogene TRBV3-2) with TRBJ1-2; 10 bases map to TRBD1. The length of the CDR3 is 16 residues. The V gene end was trimmed by 0 bases and the J gene end by 7 bases; junction bases not matched to a gene: 8. Germline CDR1 and CDR2: LGHDT and YNNKEL (reference sequence). CDR3 nucleotides: TGTGCCAGCAGCCAAGAGGGACAGGGGCGGATCATTGGCTACACCTTC. Translating it yields CASSQEGQGRIIGYTF.

The V call is TRBV5-4, the J call TRBJ1-2, with D tentatively TRBD1 (6 bases). Germline V gene data show CDR1 as SGHNT and CDR2 as YYREEE (reference sequence). This CDR3 region has 12 residues. Trimming shortened V by 9 bases and J by 5 bases, and 14 bases separated the two germline ends. The CDR3 loop is CATFRGGYGYTF. The DNA for the CDR3 is TGTGCCACCTTCAGGGGTGGGTATGGCTACACCTTC. Full variable domain (remainder filled in from reference TRBV5-4 and TRBJ1-2): ETGVTQSPTHLIKTRGQQVTLRCSSQSGHNTVSWYQQALGQGPQFIFQYYREEENGRGNFPPRFSGLQFPNYSSELNVNALELDDSALYLCATFRGGYGYTFGSGTRLTVV.

As to this clone: Within the sample, other DNA sequences also encode this same CDR3. CDR3 DNA sequence: TGTGCCAGCTCACCAGACAGGGAGTATGGCTACACCTTC. Protein product: CASSPDREYGYTF. J is TRBJ1-2 and V is TRBV18; 7 nucleotides agree with TRBD1. Germline trimming cut 2 bases from V and 5 bases from J; bases unmatched to any gene: 2. The CDR3 extends over 13 amino acids. The germline V gene has CDR1 KGHSH and CDR2 LQKENI.